This T cell receptor beta chain was observed in a study of technical replicates of blood from a handful of donors. This table comes from immunoSEQ multiplex PCR, and its TCRdb copy is limited to in-frame clones, with some not included. Of 56,000 or so clones listed, 90% to 95% are singletons. V trimming: 4 bases; J trimming: 6 bases; junction bases outside the gene matches: 5. Per the germline V gene, CDR1 is SGHAT and CDR2 is FQNNGV. The CDR3 length is 14 residues. The chain links TRBV11-2 to TRBJ2-1, with 8 bases aligning to TRBD2. The sequenced sample was PBMCs. This receptor was obtained from a human donor in good health. Some clones in this sample may be carry-over from other donors' samples. CDR3 amino acids: CASSSRTSSNEQFF. In nucleotides, the CDR3 is TGTGCCAGCAGCTCACGGACTAGCAGCAATGAGCAGTTCTTC. Combining the CDR3 with reference TRBV11-2 and TRBJ2-1 gives the whole variable domain EAGVAQSPRYKIIEKRQSVAFWCNPISGHATLYWYQQILGQGPKLLIQFQNNGVVDDSQLPKDRFSAERLKGVDSTLKIQPAKLEDSAVYLCASSSRTSSNEQFFGPGTRLTVL.